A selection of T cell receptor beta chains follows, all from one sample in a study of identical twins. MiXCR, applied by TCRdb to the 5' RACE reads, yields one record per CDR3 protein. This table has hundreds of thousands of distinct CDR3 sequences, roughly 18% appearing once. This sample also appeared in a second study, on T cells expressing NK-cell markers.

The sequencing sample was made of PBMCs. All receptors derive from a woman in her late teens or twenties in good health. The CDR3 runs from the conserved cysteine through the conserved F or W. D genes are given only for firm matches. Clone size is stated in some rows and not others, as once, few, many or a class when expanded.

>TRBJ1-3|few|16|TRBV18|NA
CASSATEGSGGNTIYF
TGTGCCAGCTCGGCTACTGAGGGTTCGGGAGGAAACACCATATATTTT
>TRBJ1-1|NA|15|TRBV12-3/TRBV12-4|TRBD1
CASSLTGGASTEAFF
TGTGCCAGCAGTTTAACAGGGGGCGCGAGCACTGAAGCTTTCTTT
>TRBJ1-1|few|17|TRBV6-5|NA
CASSSRSKGLRNTEAFF
TGTGCCAGCAGTTCCCGTTCGAAGGGTCTGCGGAACACTGAAGCTTTCTTT
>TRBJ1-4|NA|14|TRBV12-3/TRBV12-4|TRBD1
CASSHRGRGEKLFF
TGTGCCAGCAGCCACAGGGGGCGTGGGGAAAAACTGTTTTTT
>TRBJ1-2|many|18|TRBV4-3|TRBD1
CASSQDHFAGGLRYGYTF
TGCGCCAGCAGCCAAGATCATTTCGCAGGGGGCCTTCGATATGGCTACACCTTC
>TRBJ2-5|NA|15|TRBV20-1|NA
CSATVDSREWETQYF
TGCAGTGCTACCGTAGACTCCCGGGAATGGGAGACCCAGTACTTC
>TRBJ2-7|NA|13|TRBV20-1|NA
CSARGDRPYEQYF
TGCAGTGCGAGGGGGGACAGACCCTACGAGCAGTACTTC
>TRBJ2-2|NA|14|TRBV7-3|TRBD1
CASRQGGGTGELFF
TGTGCCAGTCGACAGGGGGGTGGCACCGGGGAGCTGTTTTTT
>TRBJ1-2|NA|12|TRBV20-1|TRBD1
CSAKTGTYGYTF
TGCAGTGCAAAGACAGGGACCTATGGCTACACCTTC
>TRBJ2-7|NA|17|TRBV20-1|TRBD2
CSARNPGGREGLLEQYF
TGCAGTGCAAGAAACCCAGGCGGGCGGGAGGGCCTCCTCGAGCAGTACTTC
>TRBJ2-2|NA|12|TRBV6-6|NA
CASDSGQWELFF
TGTGCCAGCGACTCAGGGCAGTGGGAGCTGTTTTTT
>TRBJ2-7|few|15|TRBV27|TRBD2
CASSLGWGGSYEQYF
TGTGCCAGCAGCTTGGGTTGGGGGGGATCCTACGAGCAGTACTTC
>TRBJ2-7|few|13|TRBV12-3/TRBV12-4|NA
CASSLSRHYEQYF
TGTGCCAGCAGTTTAAGTCGACACTACGAGCAGTACTTC
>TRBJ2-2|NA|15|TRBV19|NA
CASSIAVAGGGELFF
TGTGCCAGTAGTATAGCGGTTGCGGGCGGCGGGGAGCTGTTTTTT
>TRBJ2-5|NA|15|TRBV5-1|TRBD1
CASSVWTGVGETQYF
TGCGCCAGCAGCGTATGGACAGGGGTTGGGGAGACCCAGTACTTC
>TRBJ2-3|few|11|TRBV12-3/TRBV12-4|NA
CASSFHGVWYF
TGTGCCAGCAGTTTCCATGGGGTTTGGTATTTT
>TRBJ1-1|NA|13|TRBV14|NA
CASSQERNTEAFF
TGTGCCAGCAGCCAAGAAAGGAACACTGAAGCTTTCTTT
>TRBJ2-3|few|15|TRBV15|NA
CATSRDRGTPHTQYF
TGTGCCACCAGCAGAGATAGGGGGACTCCACATACGCAGTATTTT
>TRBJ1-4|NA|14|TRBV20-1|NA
CSADSQGGEEKLFF
TGCAGTGCTGATTCTCAGGGAGGCGAAGAAAAACTGTTTTTT
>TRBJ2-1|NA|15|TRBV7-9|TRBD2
CASSSGTSPYNEQFF
TGTGCCAGCAGCTCAGGGACTAGTCCCTACAATGAGCAGTTCTTC
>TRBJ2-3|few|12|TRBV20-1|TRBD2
CSARRDYNTQYF
TGCAGTGCTCGCCGGGACTACAATACGCAGTATTTT
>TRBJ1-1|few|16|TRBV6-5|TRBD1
CASSSDAGQDGREAFF
TGTGCCAGCAGTTCGGACGCGGGACAGGATGGTCGTGAAGCTTTCTTT
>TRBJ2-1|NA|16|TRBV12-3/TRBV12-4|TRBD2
CASSGTGLADYNEQFF
TGTGCCAGCAGTGGTACGGGACTAGCAGATTACAATGAGCAGTTCTTC
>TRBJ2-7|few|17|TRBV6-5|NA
CASSYSPTQRVSYEQYF
TGTGCCAGCAGTTACTCTCCCACCCAGCGGGTGTCCTACGAGCAGTACTTC
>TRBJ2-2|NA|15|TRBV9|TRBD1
CASSVGQGASGELFF
TGTGCCAGCAGCGTAGGGCAGGGGGCTTCCGGGGAGCTGTTTTTT
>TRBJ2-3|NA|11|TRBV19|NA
CASSMLDTQYF
TGTGCCAGTAGTATGCTTGATACGCAGTATTTT
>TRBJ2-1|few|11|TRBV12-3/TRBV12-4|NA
CASIKAHEQFF
TGTGCCAGCATCAAAGCCCATGAGCAGTTCTTC
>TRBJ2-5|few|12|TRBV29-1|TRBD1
CSGGTGGETQYF
TGCAGCGGGGGGACAGGGGGGGAGACCCAGTACTTC
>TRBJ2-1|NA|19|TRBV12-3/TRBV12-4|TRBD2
CASSPGTSGSLSRYNEQFF
TGTGCCAGCAGCCCTGGGACTAGCGGGAGTCTTTCCAGATACAATGAGCAGTTCTTC
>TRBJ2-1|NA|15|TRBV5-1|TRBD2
CASSLEIAGVYEQFF
TGCGCCAGCAGCTTAGAGATAGCGGGGGTGTATGAGCAGTTCTTC
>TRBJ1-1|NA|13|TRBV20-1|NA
CSASDTVDTEAFF
TGCAGTGCTAGCGACACAGTTGACACTGAAGCTTTCTTT
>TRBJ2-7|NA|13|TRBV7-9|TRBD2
CAGEDSGVAEQYF
TGTGCCGGAGAAGATAGCGGGGTAGCTGAGCAGTACTTC
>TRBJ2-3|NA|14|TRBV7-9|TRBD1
CASSLHRGSDTQYF
TGTGCCAGCAGCTTGCACAGGGGGTCAGATACGCAGTATTTT
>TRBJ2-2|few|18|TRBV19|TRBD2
CASMRTRLAGAVTGELFF
TGTGCCAGTATGCGAACTCGACTAGCGGGAGCGGTCACCGGGGAGCTGTTTTTT
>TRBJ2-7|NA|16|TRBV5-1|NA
CASSLAGRGLDYEQYF
TGCGCCAGCAGCCTCGCGGGGCGGGGGCTGGACTACGAGCAGTACTTC
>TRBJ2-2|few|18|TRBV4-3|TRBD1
CASSQGNLQGANTGELFF
TGCGCCAGCAGCCAGGGAAACCTACAGGGGGCGAACACCGGGGAGCTGTTTTTT
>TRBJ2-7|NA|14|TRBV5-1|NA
CASSFRAPSYEQYF
TGCGCCAGCAGCTTCCGAGCGCCCTCCTACGAGCAGTACTTC
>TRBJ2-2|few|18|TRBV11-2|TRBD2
CASSLGPGLAIGTGELFF
TGTGCCAGCAGCTTAGGTCCAGGACTAGCGATCGGCACCGGGGAGCTGTTTTTT
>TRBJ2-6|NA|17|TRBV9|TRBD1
CASSARQGSRGANVLTF
TGTGCCAGCAGCGCCAGACAGGGGAGTAGGGGGGCCAACGTCCTGACTTTC
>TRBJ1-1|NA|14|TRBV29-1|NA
CSVKQQNVHTEAFF
TGCAGCGTTAAACAGCAGAACGTTCACACTGAAGCTTTCTTT
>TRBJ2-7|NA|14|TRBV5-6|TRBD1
CASSYGQDTYEQYF
TGTGCCAGCAGCTATGGACAGGACACGTACGAGCAGTACTTC
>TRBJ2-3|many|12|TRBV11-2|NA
CASRLASDTQYF
TGTGCCAGCAGACTAGCTAGCGATACGCAGTATTTT
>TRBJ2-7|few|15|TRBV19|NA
CASRPQGSDSYEQYF
TGTGCCAGCCGACCTCAAGGGTCCGATTCCTACGAGCAGTACTTC
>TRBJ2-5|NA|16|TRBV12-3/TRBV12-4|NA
CASSLALADYQETQYF
TGTGCCAGCAGTTTAGCGCTAGCAGATTACCAAGAGACCCAGTACTTC
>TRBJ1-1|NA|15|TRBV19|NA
CASTLGGAWNTEAFF
TGTGCCAGTACCCTGGGGGGGGCTTGGAACACTGAAGCTTTCTTT
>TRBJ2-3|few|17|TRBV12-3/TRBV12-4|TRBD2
CASSPHPGLAATDTQYF
TGTGCCAGCAGTCCCCACCCGGGACTAGCAGCCACAGATACGCAGTATTTT
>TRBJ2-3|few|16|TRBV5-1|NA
CASSFWDGGATDTQYF
TGCGCCAGCAGCTTCTGGGACGGGGGAGCAACAGATACGCAGTATTTT
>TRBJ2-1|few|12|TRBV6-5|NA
CASTSTINEQFF
TGTGCCAGCACTTCAACCATCAATGAGCAGTTCTTC
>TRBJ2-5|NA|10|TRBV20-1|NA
CRADQETQYF
TGCAGGGCAGACCAAGAGACCCAGTACTTC
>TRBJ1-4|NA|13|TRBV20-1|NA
CSAQGHENEKLFF
TGCAGTGCCCAGGGACATGAAAATGAAAAACTGTTTTTT
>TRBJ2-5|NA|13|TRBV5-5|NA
CASSSHSGETQYF
TGTGCCAGCAGCTCGCACTCCGGAGAGACCCAGTACTTC
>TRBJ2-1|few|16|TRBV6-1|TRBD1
CASSAGTGGRHNEQFF
TGTGCCAGCAGTGCCGGGACAGGGGGGAGACACAATGAGCAGTTCTTC
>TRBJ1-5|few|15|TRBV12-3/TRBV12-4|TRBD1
CASSLWAGGNQPQHF
TGTGCCAGCAGTTTATGGGCAGGGGGGAATCAGCCCCAGCATTTT